This TCR beta chain was found in a study of multiple sclerosis patients with progressive multifocal leukoencephalopathy. Notes on this clone: Antigen unknown.

The sample's time point: time of PML onset. Detection of JC virus DNA in cerebrospinal fluid confirmed PML diagnosed from clinical and MRI findings. PML in natalizumab-treated patients developed after between about 16 and 56 months of natalizumab therapy. The table came from immunoSEQ multiplex PCR; TCRdb's copy has only in-frame clones and leaves some out. The table has 25,000 to 35,000 clones, roughly 87% seen once. There are 13 residues in the CDR3. CDR1 is SEHNR and CDR2 is FQNEAQ in the germline V gene (reference sequence). Trimming pared 1 base from V and 5 bases from J, leaving 8 bases between. Overall study results and limits: Most PML patients had lower entropy, suggesting less diverse TRB repertoires. PML-onset expanded TRB clones were detectable before and during natalizumab therapy.

The source material was PBMCs, sampled from a patient treated with natalizumab. The chain links TRBV7-9 to TRBJ1-1; D ambiguous. The source is a human donor with progressive multifocal leukoencephalopathy. The CDR3 sequence is CASSLVGSTEAFF. CDR3 in DNA: TGTGCCAGCAGCTTAGTAGGGAGTACTGAAGCTTTCTTT.